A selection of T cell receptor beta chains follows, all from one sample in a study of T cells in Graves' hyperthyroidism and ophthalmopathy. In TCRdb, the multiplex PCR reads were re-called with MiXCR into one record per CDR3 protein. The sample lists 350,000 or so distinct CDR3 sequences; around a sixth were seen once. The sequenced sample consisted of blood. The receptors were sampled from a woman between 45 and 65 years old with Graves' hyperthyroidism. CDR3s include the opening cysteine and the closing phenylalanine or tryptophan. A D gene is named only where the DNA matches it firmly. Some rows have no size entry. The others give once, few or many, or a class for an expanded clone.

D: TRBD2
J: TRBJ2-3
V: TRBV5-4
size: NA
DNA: TGTGCCAGCAGACAGGGACTAGCGGGGGGAATCAGCACAGATACGCAGTATTTT
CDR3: CASRQGLAGGISTDTQYF

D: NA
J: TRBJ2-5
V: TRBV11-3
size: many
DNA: TGTGCCAGCAGCTTAACCCGACAAGAGACCCAGTACTTC
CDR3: CASSLTRQETQYF

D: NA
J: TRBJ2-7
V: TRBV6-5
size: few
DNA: TGTGCCAGCAGTTACTCGAACCCGAGCTCCTACGAGCAGTACTTC
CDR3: CASSYSNPSSYEQYF

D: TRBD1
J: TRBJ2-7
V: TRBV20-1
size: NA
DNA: TGCAGTGCTAGAGGGACAGGGCTTGTAGGCGAGCAGTACTTC
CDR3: CSARGTGLVGEQYF

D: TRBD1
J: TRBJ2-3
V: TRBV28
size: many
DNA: TGTGCCAGCAGTACATTCCTCGGGACAGAGTCCACAGATACGCAGTATTTT
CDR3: CASSTFLGTESTDTQYF

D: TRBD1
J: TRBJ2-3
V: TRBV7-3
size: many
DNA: TGTGCCAGCAGCTTCGGGACAGGGGTTGCAGATACGCAGTATTTT
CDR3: CASSFGTGVADTQYF

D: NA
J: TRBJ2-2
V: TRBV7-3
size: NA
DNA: TGTGCCAGCAGCTTAGATCCAGGGGCGACCGGGGAGCTGTTTTTT
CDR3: CASSLDPGATGELFF

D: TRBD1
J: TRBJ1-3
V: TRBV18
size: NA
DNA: TGTGCCAGCTCACTACTAGGACAGGGAGAAGACACCATATATTTT
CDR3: CASSLLGQGEDTIYF

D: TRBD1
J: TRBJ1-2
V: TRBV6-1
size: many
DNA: TGTGCCAGCAGTTCCCAATCGTCGGACAGGGGTGGCTATGGCTACACCTTC
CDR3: CASSSQSSDRGGYGYTF

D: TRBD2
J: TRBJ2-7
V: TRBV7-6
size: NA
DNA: TGTGCCAGCAGCCCATGGGACTACCCCGAGCAGTACTTC
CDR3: CASSPWDYPEQYF

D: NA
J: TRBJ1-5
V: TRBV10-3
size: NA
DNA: TGTGCCATCAGTGAGTCAAGTTGGGTAGCGAAAAGTCAGCCCCAGCATTTT
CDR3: CAISESSWVAKSQPQHF

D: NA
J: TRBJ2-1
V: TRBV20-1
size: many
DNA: TGCAGTGCTAGAGATAACGGAGGGGAGCAGTTCTTC
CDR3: CSARDNGGEQFF

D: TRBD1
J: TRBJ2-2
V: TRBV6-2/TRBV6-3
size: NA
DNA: TGTGCCAGCAGACCCGCCACAGGGGGCAACGCCGGGGAGCTGTTTTTT
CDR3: CASRPATGGNAGELFF

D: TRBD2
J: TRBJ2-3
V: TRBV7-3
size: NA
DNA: TGTGCCAGCAGCAATAGCGGGGGGGCGGATACGCAGTATTTT
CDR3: CASSNSGGADTQYF

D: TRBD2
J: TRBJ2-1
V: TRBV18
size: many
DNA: TGTGCCAGCTCACCGAATTCCCGGGAGGGAAACTCCTACAATGAGCAGTTCTTC
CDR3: CASSPNSREGNSYNEQFF

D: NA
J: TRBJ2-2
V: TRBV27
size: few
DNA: TGTGCCAGCAGTTTATTTGCTGGGATCACCGGGGAGCTGTTTTTT
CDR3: CASSLFAGITGELFF

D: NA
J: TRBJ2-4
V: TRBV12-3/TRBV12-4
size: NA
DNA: TGTGCCAGCAGTTTCGTTAACATTCAGTACTTC
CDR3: CASSFVNIQYF